This TCR beta chain originates from a study of shared clonotypes between healthy human individuals. Study-level information: Per donor, CD8 memory used one plate, CD8 naive used two, CD4 memory used three and CD4 naive used three. Study findings and constraints: Naive subsets, compared against memory subsets, generally had larger estimated richness values.

V was pared by 5 bases and J by 1 base, with 12 bases between. The germline CDR1 and CDR2 sequences are SGHRS and YFSETQ. The CDR3 sequence is 14 residues long. CD45RO negativity and positive selection for CCR7 defined naive CD8 cells, a population that excluded terminally differentiated effector memory CD45RA+ cells. TCRdb keeps only in-frame clones here, not all; method: immunoSEQ multiplex PCR. Of roughly 890,000 clones listed, 80% to 95% are singletons. Turning to this clone: What it binds is unknown.

The chain recombines TRBV5-1 with TRBJ1-1; possibly TRBD1 for D (5 bases). The sequencing input was naive CD8+ T cells sorted from blood. The source is a young man in good health. The CDR3 DNA is TGCGCCAGCAGTCCTCCCCAGGGGAACACTGAAGCTTTCTTT. This gives the protein CASSPPQGNTEAFF.